This T cell receptor (beta chain) was recovered during a study of response to subunit inactivated influenza vaccine (dated by TCRdb to 2017 to 2018). With respect to the entire study: Deep quantitative T cell receptor repertoire profiling was used in the study to track responses to a trivalent subunit inactivated influenza vaccine. Beyond this particular receptor, the publication reports: The authors proposed that each seasonal influenza vaccination may bring in only a limited number of new T cells.

Libraries were prepared through RT-PCR. These reads were obtained on an Illumina HiSeq 2500. TCRdb reworked the public reads: Q25 trimming with fastp, MiXCR clone assembly, productive beta chains retained. CDR3 protein sequences are deduplicated, and each keeps its most common genes and DNA. In all, the sample holds 500,000 or so distinct CDR3 sequences, and about 17% of those were seen once. The leading ten clones occupy around 3% of the sample. V loses 5 bases of germline sequence and J loses 0 bases, and the interval between the two ends is 10 bases. From the cysteine through the phenylalanine, the CDR3 covers 15 amino acids. Only the CDR3 region is kept as DNA, spanning 45 bases read in frame from base 1. This clonotype has just a few counts. Its antigen is unknown. No much larger clone exists at a distance of one base, and base qualities are not known.

The sequence joins TRBV12-3 or TRBV12-4 to TRBJ1-4, with the D gene call left open. The material was CD4+ T cells sorted from PBMCs, obtained around 25 months after vaccination. The TCR sequence derives from a man between 45 and 75 years old who received an inactivated influenza vaccine. Donor details come from another sample of the same person, matched by shared clones. The CDR3 amino acid sequence is: CASSRGSSTNEKLFF. The base sequence is TGTGCCAGCAGTAGAGGGAGTTCAACTAATGAAAAACTGTTTTTT.